These 27 T cell receptor beta chains share one sample of origin, sequenced in a study of blood T cell repertoires in COVID-19 (dated by TCRdb to 2020 to 2022). The library was built by means of the immunoSEQ multiplex PCR assay. Entries here come from immuneACCESS through TCRdb and include only in-frame sequences with V and J called. Some clones fail to appear in such tables; in the studies checked, an unresolved V gene covers under half of the shortfall, and the cause of the remainder is unknown. The sample includes more than 200,000 clones, with approximately 83% observed a single time. Together, the top ten hold about 2.5% of the sample. The sequencing input was peripheral blood. The origin of the receptors is a woman in her thirties or forties with active or convalescent COVID-19.

This clone occurred once. CDR3 in amino acids: CAHGGYNYGYTF. CDR3 nucleotide sequence: TGTGCCCACGGGGGTTACAACTATGGCTACACCTTC. This chain links TRBV30 with TRBJ1-2; tentatively, D is TRBD1 (5 bases). The CDR3 covers 12 residues. The ends were cut back, 8 bases at V and 2 bases at J, with 12 bases in the middle. The germline gives CDR1 GTSNPN, CDR2 SVGIG (reference sequence).

Of note for this clone: Other DNA variants within this sample encode the same CDR3. The chain couples TRBV4-2 to TRBJ1-4; no clear D. The length of the CDR3 is 14 residues. The V gene's germline CDR1 is LGHNA and CDR2 YNFKEQ. Trimming took off 5 bases at V and 2 bases at J, with 9 bases between the two ends. The CDR3 loop is CASSYGGTNEKLFF. CDR3 bases: TGTGCCAGCAGCTACGGAGGGACTAATGAAAAACTGTTTTTT.

The V and J genes are TRBV5-1 and TRBJ1-1; possibly TRBD1 for D (5 bases). The V end was cut by 0 bases, the J end by 3 bases, with 9 bases between. Germline loops: CDR1 SGHRS, CDR2 YFSETQ. The CDR3 covers 14 residues. The DNA of the CDR3 is TGCGCCAGCAGCTTGGAGACAGCCTACACTGAAGCTTTCTTT. Translated: CASSLETAYTEAFF.

CDR3 in DNA: TGCGCCAGCAGCTTGGTGGTTAGCGGGAGCTACGAGCAGTACTTC. This sequence encodes CASSLVVSGSYEQYF. The V and J genes are TRBV5-1 and TRBJ2-7; 9 bases align to TRBD2. The V segment lost 0 bases and the J segment 3 bases; nucleotides outside the gene matches: 4. This CDR3 comprises 15 residues. Germline CDR1 is SGHRS and CDR2 is YFSETQ.

The chain recombines TRBV27 with TRBJ2-7; TRBD1 matches at 8 bases. CDR3 size: 14 residues. The germline V gene encodes CDR1 MNHEY and CDR2 SMNVEV (reference sequence). V lost 6 bases to trimming and J lost 4 bases; unmatched junction nucleotides: 8. The CDR3 sequence is CASSLTTGEYEQYF. In DNA, the CDR3 is TGTGCCAGCAGCCTTACGACAGGGGAGTACGAGCAGTACTTC.

This chain connects TRBV3-1 (or the pseudogene TRBV3-2) to TRBJ1-3; 9 bases align to TRBD1. J lost 3 bases, V lost 3 bases, and 9 bases had no gene match. Germline values: CDR1 LGHDT, CDR2 YNNKEL (reference sequence). This CDR3 has 17 amino acids. CDR3 loop: CASSHSLPGQGGNTIYF. Here the CDR3 DNA reads TGTGCCAGCAGCCATAGTCTCCCGGGACAGGGTGGAAACACCATATATTTT.

This CDR3 reads CAISEDGYGGDGYTF. DNA for the CDR3: TGTGCCATCAGTGAGGACGGCTACGGAGGCGATGGCTACACCTTC. The V gene is TRBV10-3, the J gene TRBJ1-2; unclear D gene. CDR1 and CDR2 (germline): ENHRY, SYGVKD. Trimming pared 2 bases from V and 6 bases from J, leaving 16 bases between. This CDR3 has 15 amino acids.

The chain couples TRBV9 to TRBJ2-1, with 11 bases identical to TRBD2. J gave up 6 bases and V 0 bases, and 5 bases lay outside the gene matches. Germline V lookup: CDR1 SGDLS, CDR2 YYNGEE. The CDR3 is 16 residues long. Here the CDR3 reads CASSVELAGVGNEQFF. CDR3 sequence (DNA): TGTGCCAGCAGCGTAGAACTAGCGGGAGTGGGCAATGAGCAGTTCTTC.

This clone was seen more than once but under ten times. The chain uses TRBV11-3 and TRBJ1-6; 10 bases align to TRBD1. The CDR3 runs to 15 residues. Germline V CDR1 and CDR2: SGHNT, YENEEA. The V segment lost 2 bases and the J segment 7 bases; nucleotides outside the gene matches: 2. The CDR3 loop is CASSLLGQGNSPLHF. The CDR3 nucleotides are TGTGCCAGCAGCTTATTGGGACAGGGGAATTCACCCCTCCACTTT.

The chain employs TRBV16 and TRBJ1-1, with D uncertain. The ends were cut back, 5 bases at V and 2 bases at J, with 9 bases in the middle. Per the germline V gene, CDR1 is KGHSY and CDR2 is FQNENV. The CDR3 length is 13 residues. The DNA of the CDR3 is TGTGCCAGCAGCAGTCAGACAAACACTGAAGCTTTCTTT. Protein sequence: CASSSQTNTEAFF.

This rearrangement joins TRBV7-2 to TRBJ1-4; 7 bases map to TRBD1. The CDR3 runs to 14 residues. After removal of 4 bases from V and 12 bases from J, the junction contained 11 bases not matched to a gene. Germline-derived CDR1 and CDR2 are SGHTA and FQGNSA. The CDR3 sequence is CASSSTHWTGELFF. The CDR3 nucleotides read TGTGCCAGCAGCTCAACACACTGGACAGGTGAACTGTTTTTT.

CDR3 sequence: CASSLRDPADTQYF. The CDR3 nucleotides read TGCGCCAGCAGTCTGCGGGACCCCGCAGATACGCAGTATTTT. The V call is TRBV10-1, the J call TRBJ2-3; maybe TRBD2 (6 bases). The CDR3 is 14 residues long. V lost 5 bases and J 4 bases, leaving 13 bases between the germline ends. In germline, CDR1 is WNHNN, CDR2 SYGVQD (reference sequence).

The rearrangement joins TRBV5-1 to TRBJ2-7; TRBD1 is a possible D gene (6 bases). The CDR3 sequence is 14 residues long. V was shortened by 1 base and J by 5 bases, with 13 bases between the two germline ends. The germline V gene has CDR1 SGHRS and CDR2 YFSETQ. The CDR3 DNA reads TGCGCCAGCAGCTTGTACCGGGACACGGACGAGCAGTACTTC. Translation gives CASSLYRDTDEQYF.

This clone was observed a handful of times. CDR3 amino acids: CASSDRAQPQHF. CDR3 nucleotides: TGTGCCAGCAGTGACAGGGCTCAGCCCCAGCATTTT. The rearrangement links TRBV2 to TRBJ1-5, with D perhaps TRBD1 (5 bases). Germline V gene sequence: CDR1 SNHLY, CDR2 FYNNEI. CDR3 size: 12 residues. Deletions cut 3 bases from V and 6 bases from J, with 6 bases between.

CDR3 loop: CASSMGAGELYNEQFF. The CDR3 nucleotides read TGTGCCAGTAGTATGGGGGCGGGGGAGCTTTACAATGAGCAGTTCTTC. The chain links TRBV19 to TRBJ2-1; maybe TRBD2 (7 bases). V was pared by 3 bases and J by 4 bases, with 16 bases between. The CDR3 is 16 residues long. Germline V gene sequence: CDR1 LNHDA, CDR2 SQIVND (reference sequence).

CDR3 residues: CASSLGQHGELFF. Written as DNA, the CDR3 is TGTGCCAGCAGCTTAGGTCAACACGGGGAGCTGTTTTTT. V is TRBV7-9 and J is TRBJ2-2; D is uncertain. The CDR3 has 13 residues. Germline lookup yields CDR1 SEHNR and CDR2 FQNEAQ (reference sequence). Trimming took off 1 base at V and 7 bases at J, with 7 bases between the two ends.

For the CDR3, the DNA is TGTGCCAGCAGCCAAGAGTTGGGGGACAGGGGCAACACCATATATTTT. The encoded protein is CASSQELGDRGNTIYF. The chain recombines TRBV3-1 (or the pseudogene TRBV3-2) with TRBJ1-3; 10 bases map to TRBD1. Germline V gives CDR1 LGHDT, CDR2 YNNKEL (reference sequence). This CDR3 is built from 16 residues. After removal of 0 bases from V and 7 bases from J, the junction contained 6 bases not matched to a gene.

J is TRBJ2-3 and V is TRBV5-5, with 7 nucleotides matching TRBD2. The CDR3 has 18 amino acids. Germline V lookup: CDR1 SGHKS, CDR2 YYEKEE (reference sequence). V shed 1 base, J shed 0 bases, and the junction held 11 bases outside the gene matches. CDR3 DNA sequence: TGTGCCAGCAGCTTGACGACTAGCTTCCCCCCTAGCACAGATACGCAGTATTTT. Amino acid sequence: CASSLTTSFPPSTDTQYF.

The rearrangement joins TRBV11-2 to TRBJ1-5; 10 nucleotides line up with TRBD1. Germline lookup yields CDR1 SGHAT and CDR2 FQNNGV. Trimming removed 5 bases from V and 4 bases from J; junction bases left unmatched: 11. The CDR3 spans 17 residues. Here the CDR3 reads CASSPGRGQGFNQPQHF. Here the CDR3 DNA reads TGTGCCAGCAGCCCGGGGCGGGGACAGGGGTTTAATCAGCCCCAGCATTTT.

This clone appeared once. The chain has TRBV4-3 and TRBJ2-1; 12 nucleotides agree with TRBD2. CDR1 and CDR2 (germline): LGHNA, YSLEER. The CDR3 is 17 amino acids. The junction had 10 bases not matched to a gene; V was cut back by 4 bases and J by 6 bases. Here the CDR3 reads CASSLYLLAGGPNEQFF. The CDR3, as DNA: TGCGCCAGCAGCCTCTACTTGCTAGCGGGGGGGCCCAATGAGCAGTTCTTC.

The chain links TRBV9 to TRBJ2-4; D is perhaps TRBD1 (5 bases). Germline V lookup: CDR1 SGDLS, CDR2 YYNGEE. There are 14 residues in the CDR3. V was pared by 3 bases and J by 8 bases, with 15 bases between. The CDR3 region is CASSEVVGDDIQYF. The DNA of the CDR3 is TGTGCCAGCAGCGAGGTAGTAGGGGATGACATTCAGTACTTC.

J is TRBJ2-5 and V is TRBV28, with 9 bases aligning to TRBD2. The CDR3 length is 14 residues. Germline V CDR1 and CDR2: MDHEN, SYDVKM. V was pared by 5 bases and J by 1 base, with 2 bases of the junction left unmatched. CDR3 DNA: TGTGCCAGCAGTAGCGGGGGGAGCCAAGAGACCCAGTACTTC. It translates to CASSSGGSQETQYF.

This chain uses TRBV5-6 with TRBJ2-6; maybe TRBD1 (5 bases). Per the germline V gene, CDR1 is SGHDT and CDR2 is YYEEEE. With 2 bases removed from V and 0 bases from J, the gap between germline ends came to 6 bases. The CDR3 sequence is 15 residues long. This chain's CDR3 is CASSLGVSGANVLTF. The CDR3 coding sequence is TGTGCCAGCAGCTTAGGGGTCTCTGGGGCCAACGTCCTGACTTTC. Full variable domain (outside the CDR3, taken from reference TRBV5-6 and TRBJ2-6): DAGVTQSPTHLIKTRGQQVTLRCSPKSGHDTVSWYQQALGQGPQFIFQYYEEEERQRGNFPDRFSGHQFPNYSSELNVNALLLGDSALYLCASSLGVSGANVLTFGAGSRLTVL.

J is TRBJ2-5 and V is TRBV19; 12 bases align to TRBD2. The length of the CDR3 is 15 residues. V shed 2 bases and J 2 bases; nucleotides not matched to a gene: 0. Germline V gene lookup returns CDR1 LNHDA and CDR2 SQIVND (reference sequence). The CDR3 DNA reads as TGTGCCAGTAGTATACTAGCGGGGGGGCAAGAGACCCAGTACTTC. Encoded protein: CASSILAGGQETQYF.

This clone was observed a handful of times. This chain uses TRBV30 with TRBJ2-7, with a tentative D call TRBD1 (6 bases). The CDR3 consists of 13 residues. Deletions cut 4 bases from V and 2 bases from J, with 12 bases between. Germline V lookup: CDR1 GTSNPN, CDR2 SVGIG (reference sequence). CDR3 sequence (DNA): TGTGCCTGGAAGGTCAGGGGAACCTACGAGCAGTACTTC. Its translation: CAWKVRGTYEQYF.

This clone was detected only once. The chain has TRBV6-4 and TRBJ2-2; 11 bases fit TRBD2. CDR1 and CDR2 (germline): MRHNA, SNTAGT. The CDR3 loop spans 18 amino acids. After removal of 0 bases from V and 3 bases from J, the junction contained 6 bases not matched to a gene. The DNA of the CDR3 is TGTGCCAGCAGTGACTCAACTAGCGGGAGTGGGGACACCGGGGAGCTGTTTTTT. This translates into CASSDSTSGSGDTGELFF.

This chain joins TRBV24-1 and TRBJ2-2; 15 positions agree with TRBD2. V shed 3 bases and J 5 bases; nucleotides not matched to a gene: 9. The germline V gene has CDR1 KGHDR and CDR2 SFDVKD. This CDR3 contains 19 residues. CDR3 region: CATSDPNPGLAGGTGELFF. The CDR3 DNA follows: TGTGCCACCAGTGATCCCAACCCGGGACTAGCGGGAGGTACCGGGGAGCTGTTTTTT.